Listed here are 5 T cell receptor beta chains from one sample, sequenced in a study of cytomegalovirus exposure and HLA in healthy donors. Profiling relied on immunoSEQ multiplex PCR, and the TCRdb table lists in-frame clones only, not all of them. The repertoire holds over 150,000 clones, with 80% to 85% as singletons. Sample: PBMCs. These receptors originate from a woman aged 18-29 years in good health and CMV-seropositive.

This clone was observed once. J is TRBJ2-7 and V is TRBV5-4; tentative D call: TRBD2 (6 bases). In germline, CDR1 is SGHNT, CDR2 YYREEE (reference sequence). This CDR3 contains 15 residues. With 0 bases removed from V and 0 bases from J, the gap between germline ends came to 10 bases. As DNA, the CDR3 is TGTGCCAGCAGCTTGGGCGGGGTGAGCTCCTACGAGCAGTACTTC. Translation: CASSLGGVSSYEQYF. Full variable domain (missing parts from reference TRBV5-4 and TRBJ2-7): ETGVTQSPTHLIKTRGQQVTLRCSSQSGHNTVSWYQQALGQGPQFIFQYYREEENGRGNFPPRFSGLQFPNYSSELNVNALELDDSALYLCASSLGGVSSYEQYFGPGTRLTVT.

V and J are TRBV2 and TRBJ1-1, with D unclear. This CDR3 contains 13 residues. V lost 5 bases, J lost 1 base, and 8 bases lay in between. The V gene's germline CDR1 is SNHLY and CDR2 FYNNEI. The chain's CDR3 is CASSTRQNTEAFF. In nucleotides, the CDR3 is TGTGCCAGCAGTACCCGACAGAACACTGAAGCTTTCTTT. Based on the CDR3 plus reference TRBV2 and TRBJ1-1, the full variable domain is EPEVTQTPSHQVTQMGQEVILRCVPISNHLYFYWYRQILGQKVEFLVSFYNNEISEKSEIFDDQFSVERPDGSNFTLKIRSTKLEDSAMYFCASSTRQNTEAFFGQGTRLTVV.

The chain combines TRBV7-9 with TRBJ2-7; D might be TRBD1 (5 bases). Deletions cut 6 bases from V and 0 bases from J, with 6 bases between. Germline V CDR1 and CDR2: SEHNR, FQNEAQ (reference sequence). The length of the CDR3 is 12 residues. The CDR3 DNA reads as TGTGCCAGCAGAGACAGCTCCTACGAGCAGTACTTC. As protein: CASRDSSYEQYF. Full variable domain (rest looked up from reference TRBV7-9 and TRBJ2-7): DTGVSQNPRHKITKRGQNVTFRCDPISEHNRLYWYRQTLGQGPEFLTYFQNEAQLEKSRLLSDRFSAERPKGSFSTLEIQRTEQGDSAMYLCASRDSSYEQYFGPGTRLTVT.

This sequence joins TRBV2 and TRBJ1-2, with 7 positions matching TRBD1. Trimming at V came to 6 bases and at J to 2 bases, leaving 3 bases not matched to a gene. Germline CDR1 is SNHLY and CDR2 is FYNNEI. This CDR3 spans 13 amino acids. CDR3 DNA sequence: TGTGCCAGCAGCCAGACAGGGAACTATGGCTACACCTTC. Translation: CASSQTGNYGYTF.

The chain recombines TRBV6-1 with TRBJ2-4; weak D call: TRBD1 (5 bases). Germline V gene lookup returns CDR1 MNHNS and CDR2 SASEGT. Trimming removed 2 bases from V and 1 base from J, with 24 bases in between. CDR3 length equals 20 residues. CDR3 sequence: CASSEPPGRLGPLAKNIQYF. In DNA form, the CDR3 reads TGTGCCAGCAGTGAACCTCCAGGGCGGTTGGGGCCCCTTGCCAAAAACATTCAGTACTTC.